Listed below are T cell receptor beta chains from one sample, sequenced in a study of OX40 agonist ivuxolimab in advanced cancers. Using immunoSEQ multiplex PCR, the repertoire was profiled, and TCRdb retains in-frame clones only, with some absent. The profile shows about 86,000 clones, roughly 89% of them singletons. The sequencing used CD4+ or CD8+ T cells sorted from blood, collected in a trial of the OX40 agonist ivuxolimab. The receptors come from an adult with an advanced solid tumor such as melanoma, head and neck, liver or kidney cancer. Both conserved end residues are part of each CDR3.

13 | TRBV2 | CASTEGLNTEAFF
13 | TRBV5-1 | CASSLEGMRGYTF
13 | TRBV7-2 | CASSLGQNTEAFF
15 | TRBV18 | CASSPRRQGGETQYF
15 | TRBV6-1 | CASSESQGTYNEQFF
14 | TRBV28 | CASSFPGGRGTQYF
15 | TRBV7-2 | CASSPGGAMRYEQYF
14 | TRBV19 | CASSIARVWVGYTF
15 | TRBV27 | CASSPGIRVGTEAFF
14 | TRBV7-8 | CASSSGRTNEKLFF
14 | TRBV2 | CASRPGPLNSPLHF
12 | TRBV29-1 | CSVARSTDTQYF
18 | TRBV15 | CATSRALGLALGTDTQYF
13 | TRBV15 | CATSRGTTDTQYF
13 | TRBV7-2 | CASSFNRVTEAFF
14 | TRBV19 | CASSMSLAQETQYF
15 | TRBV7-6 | CASGPFSGAGDTQYF
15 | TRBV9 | CASSVVAGRPETQYF
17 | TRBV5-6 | CASSPIAGGSFYNEQFF
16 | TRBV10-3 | CAISEALGQAYNEQFF
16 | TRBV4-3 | CASSQDPGPAAYEQYF
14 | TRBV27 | CASTPLRAGYGYTF
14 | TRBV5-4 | CAREPQGVNTEAFF
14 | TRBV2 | CASSEMGGGQPQHF
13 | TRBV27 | CASSDRTANIQYF
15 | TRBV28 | CASRIPGRYTGELFF
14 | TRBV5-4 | CATLRDYIDNEQFF
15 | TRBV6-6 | CASRPRTDMNTEAFF
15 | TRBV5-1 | CASGQGQPDLYGYTF
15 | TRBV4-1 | CASSQVGGDYKAQFF
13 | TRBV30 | CAWRGQWATTQYF
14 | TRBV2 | CASILGISGNTIYF
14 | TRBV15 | CATNAGQNTGELFF
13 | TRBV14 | CASSQEVGYGYTF
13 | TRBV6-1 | CASSENIPFEQFF
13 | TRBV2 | CASSPVGTYEQYF
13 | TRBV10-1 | CALDRVIRQPQHF
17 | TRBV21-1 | CASSKDTRPTVSTEAFF
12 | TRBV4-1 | CASSQDMNEQFF
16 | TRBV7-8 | CASSLGQAGGVGGYTF
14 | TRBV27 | CASSLSRGTGELFF